This entry is about one T cell receptor (beta chain). What antigen it recognizes has not been identified. The input lacks base qualities; no much larger clone sits a single base away. This entry comes from a study of blood T cell repertoires in COVID-19 (dated by TCRdb to about 2020). Context from the whole study: Samples covering the acute and convalescent phases of COVID-19 were provided by collaborators in the United States, Italy and Spain. The prospective study material was composed of cDNA or gDNA derived from T cells, B-cell-depleted T cells, or PBMCs. Subjects who had been exposed to COVID-19, were actively infected with it, or had recovered from it provided the deeply sampled blood TCRbeta repertoires that made up the dataset. A freely available public database, intended as a resource for researchers studying the immune response to SARS-CoV-2, is where the repertoires were released. Samples were obtained from the ongoing ImmuneRACE study (first 160 participants) and from over 1,000 subjects provided by 6 global collaborators. Nearly every sample came with metadata listing a de-identified subject ID, COVID-19 status, age in years and sex. Where available, HLA class I and class II types were taken from metadata supplied by the sample provider and were not determined by assay-based typing. Summary of the overall study and its limitations: The amount of clinical and demographic metadata varied by source and participant and was provided uncurated.

Participants in the prospective study were aged roughly 18 to 100 years, lived in some 24 United States geographic areas, and enrolled through a virtual design. In the prospective study, cohorts were assigned on the basis of participant-reported clinical history obtained from a screening survey and a study questionnaire. For ImmuneRACE Cohort 3, a participant was defined as recovered based on two consecutive negative NP/OP PCR tests, clearance by a healthcare professional, or resolution of symptoms. Each participant in the prospective study had whole blood, serum and a nasopharyngeal or oropharyngeal swab collected by mobile phlebotomists. Additional blood draws and questionnaires over an approximately 2-month period could optionally be provided by prospective study participants. Before DNA extraction, blood samples from the prospective study were shipped at room temperature or frozen. TCRbeta CDR3 regions were amplified from genomic DNA using the immunoSEQ Assay, a bias-controlled multiplex PCR. The original methods were these. Nucleated cell counts per sample were estimated from amplification of reference gene primers within the assay. Sequence reads were collapsed and filtered to measure the absolute abundance of every unique TCRbeta CDR3 rearrangement. For each sample, productive Simpson clonality was calculated by taking the square root of Simpson's diversity index across productive rearrangements. The table was pulled from immuneACCESS by TCRdb, which kept in-frame rearrangements only. Such tables lose some clones; where checked, under half of the loss comes from unresolved V genes, and the rest has no known cause. The DNA gave D and trimming, while V, J and clone size come from that table. The sample table shows over 250,000 clones, and approximately 90% are seen once. The ten top clones hold 1% to 1.3% of the sample.

The source material was PBMCs or T cells enriched from blood (not recorded which). The clonotype was recovered from a woman aged 25 to 39 who had recovered from COVID-19.

The CDR3 amino acid sequence is: CASSLDGQAPQHF. The base sequence is TGTGCCAGCAGCTTAGACGGCCAGGCGCCCCAGCATTTT. The sequence joins TRBV7-9 to TRBJ1-5, with the D segment identity uncertain. From cysteine to phenylalanine, the CDR3 is 13 amino acids long. Only CDR3 DNA remains: 39 bases, in frame from the first base. The junction shows trimming of 1 base on V and 9 bases on J, plus 10 bases between the germline ends. CDR1 is given as SEHNR and CDR2 as FQNEAQ, both from the germline V gene (reference sequence). The CDR3, completed at both ends by the reference TRBV7-9 and TRBJ1-5 genes, gives the full variable domain DTGVSQNPRHKITKRGQNVTFRCDPISEHNRLYWYRQTLGQGPEFLTYFQNEAQLEKSRLLSDRFSAERPKGSFSTLEIQRTEQGDSAMYLCASSLDGQAPQHFGDGTRLSIL.